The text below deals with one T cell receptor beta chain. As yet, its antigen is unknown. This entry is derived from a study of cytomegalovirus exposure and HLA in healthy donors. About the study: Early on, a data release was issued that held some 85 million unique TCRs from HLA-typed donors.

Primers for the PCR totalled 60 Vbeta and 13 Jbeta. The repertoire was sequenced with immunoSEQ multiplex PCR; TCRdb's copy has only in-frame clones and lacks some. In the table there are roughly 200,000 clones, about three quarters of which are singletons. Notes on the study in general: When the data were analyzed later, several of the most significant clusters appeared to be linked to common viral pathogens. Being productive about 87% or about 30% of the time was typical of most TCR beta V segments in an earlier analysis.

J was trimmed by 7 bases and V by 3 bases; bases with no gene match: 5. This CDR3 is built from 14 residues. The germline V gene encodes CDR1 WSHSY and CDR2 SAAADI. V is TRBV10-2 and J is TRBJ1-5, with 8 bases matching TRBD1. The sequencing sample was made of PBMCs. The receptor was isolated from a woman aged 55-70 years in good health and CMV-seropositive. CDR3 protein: CASSDLDRAQPQHF. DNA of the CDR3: TGCGCCAGCAGTGACTTGGACAGGGCACAGCCCCAGCATTTT.